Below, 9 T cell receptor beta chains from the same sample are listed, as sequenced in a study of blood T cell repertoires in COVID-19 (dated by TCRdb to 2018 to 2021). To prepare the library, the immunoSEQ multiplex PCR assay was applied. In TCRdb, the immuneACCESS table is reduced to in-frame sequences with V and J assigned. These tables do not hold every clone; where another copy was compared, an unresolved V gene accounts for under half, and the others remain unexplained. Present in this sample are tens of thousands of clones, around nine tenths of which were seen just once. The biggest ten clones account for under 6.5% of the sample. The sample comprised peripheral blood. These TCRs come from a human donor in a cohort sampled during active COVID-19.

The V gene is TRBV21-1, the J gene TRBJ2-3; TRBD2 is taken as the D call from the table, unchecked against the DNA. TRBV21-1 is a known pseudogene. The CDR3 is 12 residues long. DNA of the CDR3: TGTGCCAGCAGCAATCGCGGGGATACGCAGTATTTT. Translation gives CASSNRGDTQYF.

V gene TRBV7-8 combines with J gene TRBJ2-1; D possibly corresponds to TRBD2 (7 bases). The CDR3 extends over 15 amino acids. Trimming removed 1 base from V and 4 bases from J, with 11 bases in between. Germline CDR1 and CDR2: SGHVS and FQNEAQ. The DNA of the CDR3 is TGTGCCAGCAGCTTAGGTGGGGGGGCTTACAATGAGCAGTTCTTC. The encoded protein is CASSLGGGAYNEQFF.

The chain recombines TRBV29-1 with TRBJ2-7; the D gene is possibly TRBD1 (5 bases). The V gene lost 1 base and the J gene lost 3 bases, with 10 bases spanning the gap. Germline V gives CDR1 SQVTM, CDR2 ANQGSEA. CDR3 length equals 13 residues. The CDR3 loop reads CSVEGGVGYEQYF. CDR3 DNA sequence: TGCAGCGTTGAAGGGGGCGTCGGCTACGAGCAGTACTTC.

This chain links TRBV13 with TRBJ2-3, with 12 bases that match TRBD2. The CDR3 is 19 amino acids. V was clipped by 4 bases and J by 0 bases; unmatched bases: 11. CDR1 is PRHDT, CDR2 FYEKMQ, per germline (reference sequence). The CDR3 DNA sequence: TGTGCCAGCAGCTCGAGGACTAGCGGGGAAGTAACTAGCACAGATACGCAGTATTTT. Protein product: CASSSRTSGEVTSTDTQYF.

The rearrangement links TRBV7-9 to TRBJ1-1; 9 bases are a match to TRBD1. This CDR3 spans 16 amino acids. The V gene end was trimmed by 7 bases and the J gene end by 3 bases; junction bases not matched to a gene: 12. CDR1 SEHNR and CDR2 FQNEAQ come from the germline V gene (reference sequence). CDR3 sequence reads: CASKPNFWTGDTEAFF. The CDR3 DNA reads TGTGCCAGCAAGCCGAACTTTTGGACAGGGGACACTGAAGCTTTCTTT.

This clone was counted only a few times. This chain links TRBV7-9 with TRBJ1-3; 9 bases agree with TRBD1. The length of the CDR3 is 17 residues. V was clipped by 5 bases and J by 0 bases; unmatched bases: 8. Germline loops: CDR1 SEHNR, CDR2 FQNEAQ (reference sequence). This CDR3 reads CASSTEGQGISGNTIYF. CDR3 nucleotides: TGTGCCAGCAGCACAGAGGGACAGGGCATCTCTGGAAACACCATATATTTT. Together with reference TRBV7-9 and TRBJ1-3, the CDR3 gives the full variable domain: DTGVSQNPRHKITKRGQNVTFRCDPISEHNRLYWYRQTLGQGPEFLTYFQNEAQLEKSRLLSDRFSAERPKGSFSTLEIQRTEQGDSAMYLCASSTEGQGISGNTIYFGEGSWLTVV.

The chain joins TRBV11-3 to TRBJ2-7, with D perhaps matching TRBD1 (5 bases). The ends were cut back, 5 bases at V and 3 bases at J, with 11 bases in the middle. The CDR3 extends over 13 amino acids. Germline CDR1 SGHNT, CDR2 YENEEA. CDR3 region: CASSQDTYYEQYF. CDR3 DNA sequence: TGTGCCAGCAGCCAGGACACGTACTACGAGCAGTACTTC.

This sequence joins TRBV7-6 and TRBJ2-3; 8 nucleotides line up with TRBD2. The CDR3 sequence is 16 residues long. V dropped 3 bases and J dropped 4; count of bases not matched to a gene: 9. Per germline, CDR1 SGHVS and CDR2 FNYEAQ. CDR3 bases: TGTGCCAGCAGCTTCAGATCGGGGGGGCGGCCAGATACGCAGTATTTT. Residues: CASSFRSGGRPDTQYF.

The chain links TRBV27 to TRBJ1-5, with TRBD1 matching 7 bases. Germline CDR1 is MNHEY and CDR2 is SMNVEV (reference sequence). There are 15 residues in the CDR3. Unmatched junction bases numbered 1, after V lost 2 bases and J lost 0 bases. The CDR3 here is CASSLAGGSNQPQHF. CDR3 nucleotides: TGTGCCAGCAGTTTAGCAGGGGGTAGCAATCAGCCCCAGCATTTT.